This is a list of T cell receptor beta chains from one sample in a study of T-cell reconstitution after alpha-beta-depleted transplantation in children. TCRdb called the PCR reads again in MiXCR, with one record for every CDR3 protein. The profile shows about 830,000 distinct CDR3 sequences, 15% to 20% of them singletons. The sequencing here drew on PBMCs, mostly from graft donor cells, taken 360 days after TCRalphabeta/CD19-depleted stem cell transplant. The source is a male patient aged 10 to 17 who had a stem cell transplant for acute lymphoblastic leukemia, so the T cells may come from the graft donor. The CDR3 runs from the conserved cysteine through the conserved F or W. Each record gives: clone size, J gene, D gene, V gene, CDR3 protein, CDR3 DNA. D genes are given only for firm matches. A row's size may be missing; if present it is once, few, many or a size class.

size: NA; J: TRBJ2-2; D: NA; V: TRBV7-9; CDR3: CASSPQQGIGELFF; DNA: TGTGCCAGCAGCCCTCAACAGGGTATCGGGGAGCTGTTTTTT
size: NA; J: TRBJ2-7; D: TRBD1; V: TRBV7-3; CDR3: CASSSTGTGEGAYEQYF; DNA: TGTGCCAGCAGCTCTACCGGGACAGGGGAAGGGGCCTACGAGCAGTACTTC
size: NA; J: TRBJ2-1; D: NA; V: TRBV12-3/TRBV12-4; CDR3: CASSPGIGAGQSYNEQFF; DNA: TGTGCCAGCAGCCCAGGGATAGGGGCGGGTCAGTCCTACAATGAGCAGTTCTTC
size: NA; J: TRBJ2-2; D: NA; V: TRBV10-2; CDR3: CASSEGSNTGELFF; DNA: TGCGCCAGCAGTGAGGGGTCGAACACCGGGGAGCTGTTTTTT
size: NA; J: TRBJ1-4; D: NA; V: TRBV5-4; CDR3: CASSYWEREKLFF; DNA: TGTGCCAGCAGCTACTGGGAGCGGGAAAAACTGTTTTTT
size: few; J: TRBJ2-1; D: TRBD1; V: TRBV6-1; CDR3: CASSGQFIQGAKNNEQFF; DNA: TGTGCCAGCAGTGGGCAGTTCATACAGGGGGCGAAAAACAATGAGCAGTTCTTC
size: NA; J: TRBJ2-5; D: NA; V: TRBV20-1; CDR3: CSAEPLSQGGETQYF; DNA: TGCAGTGCTGAACCGCTCAGTCAGGGGGGAGAGACCCAGTACTTC
size: NA; J: TRBJ2-1; D: NA; V: TRBV19; CDR3: CASSIAPLGEQFF; DNA: TGTGCCAGTAGTATAGCACCGCTAGGCGAGCAGTTCTTC
size: NA; J: TRBJ2-1; D: NA; V: TRBV5-1; CDR3: CASRSGDEQFF; DNA: TGCGCCAGCAGGTCCGGGGATGAGCAGTTCTTC
size: few; J: TRBJ2-1; D: NA; V: TRBV7-9; CDR3: CASSLGVASYNEQFF; DNA: TGTGCCAGCAGCTTAGGGGTAGCATCCTACAATGAGCAGTTCTTC
size: NA; J: TRBJ2-7; D: TRBD1; V: TRBV5-1; CDR3: CASSLGPGTGIVEQYF; DNA: TGCGCCAGCAGCTTGGGTCCCGGGACAGGGATCGTGGAGCAGTACTTC
size: few; J: TRBJ2-1; D: TRBD2; V: TRBV27; CDR3: CASSLSTGLAGNNEQFF; DNA: TGTGCCAGCAGTTTATCCACAGGTCTAGCGGGAAACAATGAGCAGTTCTTC
size: NA; J: TRBJ2-3; D: NA; V: TRBV29-1; CDR3: CSVDGSSTDTQYF; DNA: TGCAGCGTTGACGGCTCTAGCACAGATACGCAGTATTTT
size: many; J: TRBJ2-3; D: NA; V: TRBV5-1; CDR3: CASSFDRDTQYF; DNA: TGTGCCAGCAGTTTCGACAGAGATACGCAGTATTTT
size: few; J: TRBJ2-1; D: NA; V: TRBV5-1; CDR3: CASSLEAEDNEQFF; DNA: TGCGCCAGCAGCTTGGAGGCGGAGGACAATGAGCAGTTCTTC
size: NA; J: TRBJ2-1; D: TRBD2; V: TRBV7-8; CDR3: CASSLTRTSNEQFF; DNA: TGTGCCAGCAGCTTAACGCGGACTAGCAATGAGCAGTTCTTC
size: few; J: TRBJ2-7; D: TRBD2; V: TRBV15; CDR3: CATSRGTAGGGNEQYF; DNA: TGTGCCACCAGCAGAGGAACAGCGGGAGGCGGCAACGAGCAGTACTTC
size: many; J: TRBJ2-1; D: NA; V: TRBV7-2; CDR3: CASSTRLGGYDGQFF; DNA: TGTGCCAGCAGCACACGACTAGGAGGGTATGATGGGCAGTTCTTC
size: many; J: TRBJ2-3; D: NA; V: TRBV4-1; CDR3: CASSQEPAGLTQYF; DNA: TGCGCCAGCAGCCAAGAACCCGCAGGCCTAACGCAGTATTTT
size: NA; J: TRBJ2-1; D: NA; V: TRBV12-2; CDR3: CASRPTLAGFSNGISYNEQFF; DNA: TGTGCAAGTCGCCCTACCCTGGCGGGATTCTCAAACGGGATCTCCTACAATGAGCAGTTCTTC
size: NA; J: TRBJ2-3; D: NA; V: TRBV7-8; CDR3: CASSPSDTDTQYF; DNA: TGTGCCAGCAGCCCCTCGGACACAGATACGCAGTATTTT
size: NA; J: TRBJ2-7; D: NA; V: TRBV29-1; CDR3: CSVVRDRYEQYF; DNA: TGCAGCGTCGTCAGGGATCGATACGAGCAGTACTTC
size: NA; J: TRBJ1-6; D: NA; V: TRBV5-1; CDR3: CASSIGHPGSSYNSPLHF; DNA: TGCGCCAGCAGCATAGGCCATCCCGGTAGCTCCTATAATTCACCCCTCCACTTT
size: few; J: TRBJ2-1; D: NA; V: TRBV9; CDR3: CASSVGNFNNEQFF; DNA: TGTGCCAGCAGCGTAGGTAACTTCAACAATGAGCAGTTCTTC
size: many; J: TRBJ2-1; D: NA; V: TRBV24-1; CDR3: CATSDRGTITDEQFF; DNA: TGTGCCACCAGTGACCGGGGGACGATTACGGATGAGCAGTTCTTC
size: NA; J: TRBJ2-1; D: TRBD2; V: TRBV20-1; CDR3: CSASPGTRGHNEQFF; DNA: TGCAGTGCTAGCCCCGGGACTAGAGGACACAATGAGCAGTTCTTC
size: many; J: TRBJ2-3; D: TRBD2; V: TRBV7-2; CDR3: CASSLISGSTDTQYF; DNA: TGTGCCAGCAGCTTAATTAGCGGGAGCACAGATACGCAGTATTTT
size: NA; J: TRBJ2-7; D: TRBD2; V: TRBV7-6; CDR3: CASSLGRGARRSEQYF; DNA: TGTGCCAGCAGCTTGGGGCGGGGGGCGCGACGGTCCGAGCAGTACTTC
size: NA; J: TRBJ2-7; D: TRBD1; V: TRBV7-8; CDR3: CASSSGTGMVKQYF; DNA: TGTGCCAGCAGCTCCGGGACAGGGATGGTCAAGCAGTACTTC
size: NA; J: TRBJ2-3; D: TRBD1; V: TRBV6-1; CDR3: CASSPGTVSTDTQYF; DNA: TGTGCCAGCAGCCCCGGGACAGTTTCCACAGATACGCAGTATTTT
size: NA; J: TRBJ2-5; D: NA; V: TRBV10-3; CDR3: CAISESLETQYF; DNA: TGTGCCATCAGTGAGTCGTTGGAGACCCAGTACTTC
size: few; J: TRBJ1-1; D: TRBD1; V: TRBV20-1; CDR3: CSAWAGTDFEAFF; DNA: TGCAGTGCTTGGGCCGGGACAGACTTTGAAGCTTTCTTT
size: NA; J: TRBJ1-1; D: NA; V: TRBV4-1; CDR3: CASSPGPEGTEAFF; DNA: TGCGCCAGCAGCCCAGGCCCCGAGGGCACTGAAGCTTTCTTT
size: NA; J: TRBJ2-7; D: NA; V: TRBV7-9; CDR3: CASSLGRDGFEQYF; DNA: TGTGCCAGCAGCTTAGGCAGGGACGGTTTCGAGCAGTACTTC
size: many; J: TRBJ2-6; D: NA; V: TRBV29-1; CDR3: CSVEVLGVLTF; DNA: TGCAGCGTTGAAGTACTCGGAGTCCTGACTTTC
size: NA; J: TRBJ2-4; D: NA; V: TRBV6-1; CDR3: CASRRAVNIQYF; DNA: TGTGCCAGCAGGAGGGCAGTGAACATTCAGTACTTC
size: few; J: TRBJ2-5; D: TRBD2; V: TRBV19; CDR3: CASKSREPQETQYF; DNA: TGTGCCAGTAAATCGCGGGAGCCCCAAGAGACCCAGTACTTC
size: many; J: TRBJ2-3; D: NA; V: TRBV7-8; CDR3: CASSSFRTSSTDTQYF; DNA: TGTGCCAGCAGTTCCTTCAGGACTTCTAGCACAGATACGCAGTATTTT
size: many; J: TRBJ1-1; D: NA; V: TRBV7-9; CDR3: CASSPTQLTEAFF; DNA: TGTGCCAGCAGCCCAACTCAGCTCACTGAAGCTTTCTTT
size: NA; J: TRBJ2-1; D: TRBD2; V: TRBV20-1; CDR3: CSARRVLAGGTYNEQFF; DNA: TGCAGTGCTAGACGAGTCTTAGCGGGGGGGACCTACAATGAGCAGTTCTTC
size: NA; J: TRBJ2-4; D: TRBD2; V: TRBV7-9; CDR3: CASSLTAGGPKNIQYF; DNA: TGTGCCAGCAGCTTAACCGCGGGAGGGCCCAAAAACATTCAGTACTTC
size: few; J: TRBJ2-5; D: NA; V: TRBV14; CDR3: CASSLLWQGFGQETQYF; DNA: TGTGCCAGCAGCCTCCTCTGGCAGGGATTCGGGCAAGAGACCCAGTACTTC
size: few; J: TRBJ1-2; D: NA; V: TRBV5-1; CDR3: CASSLVPDNYGYTF; DNA: TGCGCCAGCAGCTTGGTGCCAGATAACTATGGCTACACCTTC
size: many; J: TRBJ2-1; D: NA; V: TRBV5-1; CDR3: CASSFRYGNYEQFF; DNA: TGCGCCAGCAGCTTTAGATACGGTAACTATGAGCAGTTCTTC
size: NA; J: TRBJ2-1; D: NA; V: TRBV5-1; CDR3: CASSLAEFTYNEQFF; DNA: TGCGCCAGCAGCTTGGCAGAATTTACCTACAATGAGCAGTTCTTC
size: NA; J: TRBJ2-2; D: NA; V: TRBV20-1; CDR3: CSARLGLGARGIGELFF; DNA: TGCAGTGCTAGACTTGGGTTGGGGGCCCGTGGGATTGGGGAGCTGTTTTTT
size: NA; J: TRBJ2-5; D: TRBD1; V: TRBV5-1; CDR3: CASSLDRGQGTQYF; DNA: TGCGCCAGCAGCTTGGACAGGGGGCAGGGGACCCAGTACTTC
size: NA; J: TRBJ2-4; D: NA; V: TRBV5-1; CDR3: CASSFEGYIQYF; DNA: TGCGCCAGCAGCTTTGAGGGGTACATTCAGTACTTC
size: few; J: TRBJ2-5; D: NA; V: TRBV18; CDR3: CASSGYREETQYF; DNA: TGTGCCAGCTCAGGGTACAGAGAAGAGACCCAGTACTTC
size: few; J: TRBJ2-1; D: NA; V: TRBV29-1; CDR3: CSVDQHTEQFF; DNA: TGCAGCGTTGACCAACACACTGAGCAGTTCTTC
size: many; J: TRBJ2-5; D: NA; V: TRBV15; CDR3: CATSMRRVQETQYF; DNA: TGTGCCACCAGCATGAGGAGGGTTCAAGAGACCCAGTACTTC
size: NA; J: TRBJ2-7; D: TRBD2; V: TRBV20-1; CDR3: CSANLAGGKGYEQYF; DNA: TGCAGTGCAAACCTAGCGGGAGGCAAGGGTTACGAGCAGTACTTC
size: few; J: TRBJ2-4; D: TRBD1; V: TRBV5-1; CDR3: CASSTAGQGDIQYF; DNA: TGCGCCAGCAGCACCGCCGGACAGGGTGACATTCAGTACTTC